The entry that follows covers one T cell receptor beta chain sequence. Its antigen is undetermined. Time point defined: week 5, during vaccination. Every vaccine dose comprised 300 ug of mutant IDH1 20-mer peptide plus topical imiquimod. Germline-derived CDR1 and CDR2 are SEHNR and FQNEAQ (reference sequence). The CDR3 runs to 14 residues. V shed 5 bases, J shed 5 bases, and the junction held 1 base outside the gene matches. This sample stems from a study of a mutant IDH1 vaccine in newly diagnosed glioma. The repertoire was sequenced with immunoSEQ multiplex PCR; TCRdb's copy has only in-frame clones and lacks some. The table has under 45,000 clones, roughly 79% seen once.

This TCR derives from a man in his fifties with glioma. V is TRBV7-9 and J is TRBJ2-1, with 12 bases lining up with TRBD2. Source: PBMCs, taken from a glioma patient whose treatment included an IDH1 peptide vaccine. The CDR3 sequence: CASSPSGRDNEQFF. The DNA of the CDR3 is TGTGCCAGCAGCCCTAGCGGGAGGGACAATGAGCAGTTCTTC.